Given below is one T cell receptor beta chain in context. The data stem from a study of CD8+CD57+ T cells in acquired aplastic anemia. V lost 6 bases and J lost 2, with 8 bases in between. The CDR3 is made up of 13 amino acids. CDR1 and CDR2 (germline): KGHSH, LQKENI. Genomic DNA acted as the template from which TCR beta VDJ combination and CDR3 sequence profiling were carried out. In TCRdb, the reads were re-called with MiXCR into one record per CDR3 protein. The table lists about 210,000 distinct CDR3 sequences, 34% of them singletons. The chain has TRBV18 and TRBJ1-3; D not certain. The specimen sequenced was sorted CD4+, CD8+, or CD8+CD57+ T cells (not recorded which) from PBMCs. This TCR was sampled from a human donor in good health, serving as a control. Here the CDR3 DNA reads TGTGCCAGCTCTAGGTCTGCTGGAAACACCATATATTTT. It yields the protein CASSRSAGNTIYF.